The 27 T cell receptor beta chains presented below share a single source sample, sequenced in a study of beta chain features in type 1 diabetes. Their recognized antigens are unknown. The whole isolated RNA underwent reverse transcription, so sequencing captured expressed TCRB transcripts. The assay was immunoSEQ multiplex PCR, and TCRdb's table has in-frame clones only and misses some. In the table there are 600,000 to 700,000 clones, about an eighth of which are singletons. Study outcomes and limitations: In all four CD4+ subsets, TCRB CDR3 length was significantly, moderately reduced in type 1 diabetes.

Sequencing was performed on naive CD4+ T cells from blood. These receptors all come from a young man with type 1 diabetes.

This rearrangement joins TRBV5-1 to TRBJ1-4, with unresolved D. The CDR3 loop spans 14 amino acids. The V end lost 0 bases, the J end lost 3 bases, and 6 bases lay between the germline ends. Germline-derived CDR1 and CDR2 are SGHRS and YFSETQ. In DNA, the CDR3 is TGCGCCAGCAGCTTGGAGGTCCCTAATGAAAAACTGTTTTTT. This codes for CASSLEVPNEKLFF.

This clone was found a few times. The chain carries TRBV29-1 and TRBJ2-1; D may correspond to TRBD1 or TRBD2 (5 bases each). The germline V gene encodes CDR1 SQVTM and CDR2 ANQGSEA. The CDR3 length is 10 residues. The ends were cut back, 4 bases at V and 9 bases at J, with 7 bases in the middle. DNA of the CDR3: TGCAGCGTTGGGGGGTTTGAGCAGTTCTTC. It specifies CSVGGFEQFF.

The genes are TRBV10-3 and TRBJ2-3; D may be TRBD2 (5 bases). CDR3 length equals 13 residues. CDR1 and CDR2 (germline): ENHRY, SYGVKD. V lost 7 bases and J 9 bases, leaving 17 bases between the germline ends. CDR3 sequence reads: CAIKNGVEYTQYF. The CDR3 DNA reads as TGTGCCATCAAGAACGGGGTGGAGTACACGCAGTATTTT.

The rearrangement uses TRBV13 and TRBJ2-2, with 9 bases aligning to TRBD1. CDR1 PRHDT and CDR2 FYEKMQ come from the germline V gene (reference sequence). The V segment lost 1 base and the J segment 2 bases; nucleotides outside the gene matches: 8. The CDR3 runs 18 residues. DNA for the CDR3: TGTGCCAGCAGCTTAGTGACCTGGGGACAGGGAAACACCGGGGAGCTGTTTTTT. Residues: CASSLVTWGQGNTGELFF.

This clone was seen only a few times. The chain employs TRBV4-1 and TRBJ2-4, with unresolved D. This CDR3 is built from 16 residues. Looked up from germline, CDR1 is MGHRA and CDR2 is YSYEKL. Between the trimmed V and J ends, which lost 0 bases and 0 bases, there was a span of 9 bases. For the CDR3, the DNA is TGCGCCAGCAGCCAAGATCCCCAACTAGCCAAAAACATTCAGTACTTC. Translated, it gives CASSQDPQLAKNIQYF.

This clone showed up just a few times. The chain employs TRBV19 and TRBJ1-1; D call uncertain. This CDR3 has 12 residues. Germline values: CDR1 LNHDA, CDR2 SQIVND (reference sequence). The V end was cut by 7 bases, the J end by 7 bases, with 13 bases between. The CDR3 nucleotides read TGTGCCAGTATTGCCGACGGAAATGAAGCTTTCTTT. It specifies CASIADGNEAFF. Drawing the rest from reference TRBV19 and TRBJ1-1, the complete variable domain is DGGITQSPKYLFRKEGQNVTLSCEQNLNHDAMYWYRQDPGQGLRLIYYSQIVNDFQKGDIAEGYSVSREKKESFPLTVTSAQKNPTAFYLCASIADGNEAFFGQGTRLTVV.

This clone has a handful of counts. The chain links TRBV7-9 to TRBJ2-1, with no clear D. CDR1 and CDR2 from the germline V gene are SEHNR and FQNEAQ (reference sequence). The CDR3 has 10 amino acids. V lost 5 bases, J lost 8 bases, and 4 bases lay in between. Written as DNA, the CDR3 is TGTGCCAGCAGCGCGGATGAGCAGTTCTTC. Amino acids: CASSADEQFF.

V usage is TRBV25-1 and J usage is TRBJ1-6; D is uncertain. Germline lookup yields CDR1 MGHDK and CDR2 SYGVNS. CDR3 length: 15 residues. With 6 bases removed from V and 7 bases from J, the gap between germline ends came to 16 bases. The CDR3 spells CASRGRGSGNSPLHF. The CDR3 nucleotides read TGTGCCAGCAGGGGCCGGGGATCGGGAAATTCACCCCTCCACTTT.

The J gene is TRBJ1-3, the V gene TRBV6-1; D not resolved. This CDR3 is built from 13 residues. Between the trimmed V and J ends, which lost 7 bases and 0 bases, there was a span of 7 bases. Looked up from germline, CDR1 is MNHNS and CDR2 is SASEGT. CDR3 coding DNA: TGTGCCAGCATTATAAACTCTGGAAACACCATATATTTT. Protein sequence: CASIINSGNTIYF.

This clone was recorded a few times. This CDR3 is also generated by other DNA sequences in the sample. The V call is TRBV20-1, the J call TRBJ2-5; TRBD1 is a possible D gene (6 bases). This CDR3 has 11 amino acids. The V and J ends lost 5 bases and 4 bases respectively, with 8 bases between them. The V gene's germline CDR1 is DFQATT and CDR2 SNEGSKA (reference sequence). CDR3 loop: CSAPRGETQYF. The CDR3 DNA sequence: TGCAGTGCTCCCAGGGGAGAGACCCAGTACTTC.

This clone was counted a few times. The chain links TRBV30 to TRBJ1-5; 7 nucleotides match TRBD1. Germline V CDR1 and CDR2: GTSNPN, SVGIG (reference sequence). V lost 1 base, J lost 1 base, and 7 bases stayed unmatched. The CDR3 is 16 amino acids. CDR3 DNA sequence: TGTGCCTGGAGTGGGAGACAGGGTGGCAGCAATCAGCCCCAGCATTTT. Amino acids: CAWSGRQGGSNQPQHF.

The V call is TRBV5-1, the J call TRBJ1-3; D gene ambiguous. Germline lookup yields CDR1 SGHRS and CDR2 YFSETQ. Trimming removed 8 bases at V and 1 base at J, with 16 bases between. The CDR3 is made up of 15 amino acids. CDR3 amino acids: CASSNADPSGNTIYF. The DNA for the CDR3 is TGCGCCAGTAGTAATGCAGACCCGTCTGGAAACACCATATATTTT.

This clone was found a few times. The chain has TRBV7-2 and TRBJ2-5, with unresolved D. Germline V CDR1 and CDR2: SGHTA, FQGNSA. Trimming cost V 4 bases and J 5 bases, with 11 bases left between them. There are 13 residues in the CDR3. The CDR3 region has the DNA TGTGCCAGCAGCTCAAGGGTATTGGAGACCCAGTACTTC. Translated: CASSSRVLETQYF.

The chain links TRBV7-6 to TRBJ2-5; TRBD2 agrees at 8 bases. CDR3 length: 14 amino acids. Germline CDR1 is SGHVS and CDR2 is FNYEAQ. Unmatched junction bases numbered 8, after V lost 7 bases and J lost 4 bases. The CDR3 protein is CASTKGLAAETQYF. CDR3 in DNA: TGTGCCAGCACCAAAGGACTAGCAGCAGAGACCCAGTACTTC.

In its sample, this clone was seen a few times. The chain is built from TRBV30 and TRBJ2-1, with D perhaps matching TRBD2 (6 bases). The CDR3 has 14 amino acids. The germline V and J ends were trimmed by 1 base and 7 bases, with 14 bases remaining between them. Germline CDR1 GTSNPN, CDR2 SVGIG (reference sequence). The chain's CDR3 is CAWSGKAGGNEQFF. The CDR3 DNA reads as TGTGCCTGGAGTGGAAAAGCGGGCGGAAATGAGCAGTTCTTC.

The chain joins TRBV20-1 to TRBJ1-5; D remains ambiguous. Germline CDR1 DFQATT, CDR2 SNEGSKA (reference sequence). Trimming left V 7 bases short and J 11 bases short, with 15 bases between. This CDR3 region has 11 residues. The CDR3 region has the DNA TGCAGTGTCCCGGACCAGACTGCCCAGCATTTT. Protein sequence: CSVPDQTAQHF.

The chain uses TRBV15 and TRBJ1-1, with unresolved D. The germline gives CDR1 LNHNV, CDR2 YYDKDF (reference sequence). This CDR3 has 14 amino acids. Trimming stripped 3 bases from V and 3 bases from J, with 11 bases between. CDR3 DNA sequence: TGTGCCACCAGCAGGCTTGCCATCTACACTGAAGCTTTCTTT. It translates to CATSRLAIYTEAFF. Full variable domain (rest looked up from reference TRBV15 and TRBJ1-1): DAMVIQNPRYQVTQFGKPVTLSCSQTLNHNVMYWYQQKSSQAPKLLFHYYDKDFNNEADTPDNFQSRRPNTSFCFLDIRSPGLGDTAMYLCATSRLAIYTEAFFGQGTRLTVV.

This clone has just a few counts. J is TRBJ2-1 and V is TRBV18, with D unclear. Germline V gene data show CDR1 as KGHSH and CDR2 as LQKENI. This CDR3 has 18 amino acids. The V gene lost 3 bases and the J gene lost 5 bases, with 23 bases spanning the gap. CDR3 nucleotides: TGTGCCAGCTCACCTCTGGCCCTTCCGAGTTGGGCCCACAATGAGCAGTTCTTC. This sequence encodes CASSPLALPSWAHNEQFF.

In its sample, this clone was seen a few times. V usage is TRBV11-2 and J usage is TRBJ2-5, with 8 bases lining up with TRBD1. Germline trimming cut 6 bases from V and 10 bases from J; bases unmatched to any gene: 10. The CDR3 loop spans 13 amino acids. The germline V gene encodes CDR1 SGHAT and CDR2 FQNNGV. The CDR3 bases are TGTGCCAGCAGGCTGACAGGGGACCCGGGCCAGTACTTC. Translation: CASRLTGDPGQYF.

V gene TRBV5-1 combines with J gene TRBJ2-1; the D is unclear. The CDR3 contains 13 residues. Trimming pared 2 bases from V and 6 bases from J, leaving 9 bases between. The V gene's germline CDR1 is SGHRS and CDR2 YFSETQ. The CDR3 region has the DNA TGCGCCAGCAGCTTAACCCCGTTCAATGAGCAGTTCTTC. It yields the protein CASSLTPFNEQFF.

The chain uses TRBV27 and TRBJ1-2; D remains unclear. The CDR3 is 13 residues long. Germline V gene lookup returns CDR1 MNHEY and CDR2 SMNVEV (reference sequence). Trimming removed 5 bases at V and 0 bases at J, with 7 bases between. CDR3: CASSTTANYGYTF. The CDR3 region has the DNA TGTGCCAGCAGTACTACAGCTAACTATGGCTACACCTTC.

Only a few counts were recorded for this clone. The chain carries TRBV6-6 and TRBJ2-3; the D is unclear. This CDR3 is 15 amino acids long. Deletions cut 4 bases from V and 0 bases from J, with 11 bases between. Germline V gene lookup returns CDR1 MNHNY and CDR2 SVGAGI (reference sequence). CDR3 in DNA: TGTGCCAGCAGTTGGTCCGCAACCAGCACAGATACGCAGTATTTT. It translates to CASSWSATSTDTQYF.

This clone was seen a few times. DNA of the CDR3: TGTGCCAGCAGTGAAGAAGGATCAAATTTAAGACCCCTCCACTTT. Amino acid sequence: CASSEEGSNLRPLHF. The chain has TRBV25-1 and TRBJ1-6, with unresolved D. V was clipped by 2 bases and J by 12 bases, with 17 bases between them. This CDR3 comprises 15 residues. Germline V gene data show CDR1 as MGHDK and CDR2 as SYGVNS.

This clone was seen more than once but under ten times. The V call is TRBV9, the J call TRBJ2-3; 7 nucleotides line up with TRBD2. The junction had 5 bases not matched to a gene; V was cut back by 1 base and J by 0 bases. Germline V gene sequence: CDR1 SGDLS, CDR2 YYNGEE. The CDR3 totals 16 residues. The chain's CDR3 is CASSVIGEGSTDTQYF. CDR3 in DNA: TGTGCCAGCAGCGTAATAGGGGAGGGGAGCACAGATACGCAGTATTTT.

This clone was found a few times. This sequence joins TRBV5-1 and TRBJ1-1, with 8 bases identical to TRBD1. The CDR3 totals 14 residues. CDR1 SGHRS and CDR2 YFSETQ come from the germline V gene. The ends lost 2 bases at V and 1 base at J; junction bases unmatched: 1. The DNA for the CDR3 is TGCGCCAGCAGCTTTACAGGGGGGAACACTGAAGCTTTCTTT. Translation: CASSFTGGNTEAFF.

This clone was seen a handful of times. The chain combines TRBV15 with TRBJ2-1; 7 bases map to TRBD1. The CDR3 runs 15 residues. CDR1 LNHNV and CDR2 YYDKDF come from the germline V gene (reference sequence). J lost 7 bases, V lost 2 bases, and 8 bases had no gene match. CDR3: CATSRPLGGWNEQFF. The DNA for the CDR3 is TGTGCCACCAGCAGACCCTTAGGGGGCTGGAATGAGCAGTTCTTC.

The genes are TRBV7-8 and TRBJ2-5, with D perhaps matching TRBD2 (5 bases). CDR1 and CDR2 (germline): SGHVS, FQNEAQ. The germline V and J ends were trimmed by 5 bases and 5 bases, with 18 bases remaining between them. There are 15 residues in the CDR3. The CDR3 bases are TGTGCCAGCAGCGCGAGGACTCGGTCGGGGGAGACCCAGTACTTC. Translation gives CASSARTRSGETQYF. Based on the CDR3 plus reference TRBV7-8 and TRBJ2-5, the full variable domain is GAGVSQSPRYKVAKRGQDVALRCDPISGHVSLFWYQQALGQGPEFLTYFQNEAQLDKSGLPSDRFFAERPEGSVSTLKIQRTQQEDSAVYLCASSARTRSGETQYFGPGTRLLVL.